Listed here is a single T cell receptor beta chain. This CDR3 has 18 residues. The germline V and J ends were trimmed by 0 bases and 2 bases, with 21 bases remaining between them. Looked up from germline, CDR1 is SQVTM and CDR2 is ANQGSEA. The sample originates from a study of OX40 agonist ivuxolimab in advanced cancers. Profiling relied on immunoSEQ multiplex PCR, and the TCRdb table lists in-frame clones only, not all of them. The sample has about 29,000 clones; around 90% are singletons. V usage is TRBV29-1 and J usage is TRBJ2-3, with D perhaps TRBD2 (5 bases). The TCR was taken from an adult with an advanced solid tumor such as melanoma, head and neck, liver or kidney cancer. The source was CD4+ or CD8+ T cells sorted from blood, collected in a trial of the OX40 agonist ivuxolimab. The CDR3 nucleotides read TGCAGCGTTGAAGATCTGAGCGGACCTCAACCTCTCACAGATACGCAGTATTTT. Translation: CSVEDLSGPQPLTDTQYF.